This T cell receptor beta chain originates from a study of T cell responses to AZD1222 COVID-19 vaccine. Of note for this clone: Other DNA sequences in this sample translate to the same CDR3.

Libraries were prepared by immunoSEQ multiplex PCR; TCRdb keeps only in-frame clonotypes and omits some of them. The data contain under 200,000 clones, around 92% of them singletons. The sample consisted of peripheral blood, taken on day 0 of AZD1222 vaccination. The receptor was derived from an adult in good health.

CDR3 sequence (DNA): TGTGCCAGCAGTCAGGACAGGGGGCATCAGCCCCAGCATTTT. This encodes CASSQDRGHQPQHF. The chain links TRBV6-6 to TRBJ1-5, with 11 bases aligning to TRBD1. Trimming at V came to 5 bases and at J to 5 bases, leaving 2 bases not matched to a gene. This CDR3 has 14 amino acids. The germline gives CDR1 MNHNY, CDR2 SVGAGI (reference sequence).